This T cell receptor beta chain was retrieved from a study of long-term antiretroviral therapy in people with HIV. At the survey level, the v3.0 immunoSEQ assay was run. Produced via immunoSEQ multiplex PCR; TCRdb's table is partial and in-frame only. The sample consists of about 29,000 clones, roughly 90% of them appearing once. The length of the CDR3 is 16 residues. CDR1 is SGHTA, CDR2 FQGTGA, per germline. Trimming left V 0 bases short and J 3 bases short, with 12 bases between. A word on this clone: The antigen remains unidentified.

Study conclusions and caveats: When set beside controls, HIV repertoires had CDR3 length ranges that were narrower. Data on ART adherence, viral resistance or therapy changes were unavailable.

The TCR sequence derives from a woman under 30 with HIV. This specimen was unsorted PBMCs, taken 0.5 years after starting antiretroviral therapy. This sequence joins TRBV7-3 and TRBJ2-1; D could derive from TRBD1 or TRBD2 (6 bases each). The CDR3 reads CASSLTGGGIYNEQFF. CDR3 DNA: TGTGCCAGCAGCTTAACGGGGGGCGGAATCTACAATGAGCAGTTCTTC.